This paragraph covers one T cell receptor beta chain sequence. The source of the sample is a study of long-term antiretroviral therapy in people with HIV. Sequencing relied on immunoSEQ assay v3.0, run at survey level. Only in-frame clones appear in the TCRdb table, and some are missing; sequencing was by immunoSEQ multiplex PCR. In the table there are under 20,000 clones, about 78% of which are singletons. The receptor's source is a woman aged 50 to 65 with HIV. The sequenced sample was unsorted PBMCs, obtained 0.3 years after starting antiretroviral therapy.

The CDR3 DNA reads as TGCAGCGCCCTTAGGGGGGACCCTTACAATGAGCAGTTCTTC. It translates to CSALRGDPYNEQFF. The V and J genes are TRBV29-1 and TRBJ2-1, with D perhaps matching TRBD1 or TRBD2 (6 bases each). With 7 bases removed from V and 4 bases from J, the gap between germline ends came to 17 bases. The germline CDR1 and CDR2 sequences are SQVTM and ANQGSEA. The CDR3 extends over 14 amino acids.